The 32 T cell receptor beta chains presented below share a single source sample, sequenced in a study of OX40 agonist ivuxolimab in advanced cancers. Some clones are missing from TCRdb's copy, which holds only in-frame ones; the method was immunoSEQ multiplex PCR. The repertoire has about 64,000 clones, around four fifths of them found once; the top ten carry roughly 2%. Here the sequenced sample was CD4+ or CD8+ T cells sorted from blood, taken in a trial of the OX40 agonist ivuxolimab. The receptors were sampled from an adult with an advanced solid tumor such as melanoma, head and neck, liver or kidney cancer.

The rearrangement joins TRBV10-3 to TRBJ2-7; D gene ambiguous. The CDR3 has 14 residues. The V end lost 0 bases, the J end lost 3 bases, and 9 bases lay between the germline ends. Germline V lookup: CDR1 ENHRY, CDR2 SYGVKD. This CDR3 is CAISESAPNYEQYF. CDR3 nucleotides: TGTGCCATCAGTGAGTCTGCCCCGAACTACGAGCAGTACTTC.

The chain uses TRBV19 and TRBJ1-4; a possible D gene is TRBD1 (6 bases). There are 15 residues in the CDR3. Germline CDR1 is LNHDA and CDR2 is SQIVND (reference sequence). V was shortened by 5 bases and J by 5 bases, with 15 bases between the two germline ends. CDR3 residues: CASSRKGDINEKLFF. For the CDR3, the DNA is TGTGCCAGTAGTCGGAAGGGGGACATCAATGAAAAACTGTTTTTT.

A single count supports this clone. The chain is built from TRBV6-6 and TRBJ1-1; 7 bases are a match to TRBD1. The V segment lost 5 bases and the J segment 4 bases; nucleotides outside the gene matches: 4. The length of the CDR3 is 13 residues. From germline, CDR1 is MNHNY and CDR2 SVGAGI (reference sequence). CDR3 amino acids: CASSQGVVTEAFF. CDR3 sequence (DNA): TGTGCCAGCAGTCAGGGGGTGGTCACTGAAGCTTTCTTT.

The count of this clone is one. The J gene is TRBJ2-5, the V gene TRBV7-9; unclear D gene. Deletions cut 2 bases from V and 5 bases from J, with 6 bases between. CDR1 is SEHNR and CDR2 is FQNEAQ in the germline V gene (reference sequence). The length of the CDR3 is 12 residues. CDR3 amino acids: CASSLSGETQYF. The CDR3, as DNA: TGTGCCAGCAGCTTAAGTGGCGAGACCCAGTACTTC.

V is TRBV21-1 and J is TRBJ2-7; the D call of TRBD2 is as the table states it, not checked on the DNA. TRBV21-1 is flagged as a pseudogene. The CDR3 spans 19 residues. CDR3: CASSKVFWDYSSDRYEQYF. CDR3 nucleotides: TGTGCCAGCAGCAAAGTGTTCTGGGACTACAGCTCCGATAGATACGAGCAGTACTTC.

J is TRBJ1-5 and V is TRBV6-1, with unresolved D. From germline, CDR1 is MNHNS and CDR2 SASEGT. The CDR3 is 12 amino acids. V shed 7 bases and J shed 0 bases, with 4 bases lying between them. In nucleotides, the CDR3 is TGTGCCAGCAAGTATAGCAATCAGCCCCAGCATTTT. It encodes CASKYSNQPQHF.

This rearrangement joins TRBV19 to TRBJ1-3, with unresolved D. Germline CDR1 is LNHDA and CDR2 is SQIVND (reference sequence). V lost 1 base and J 0 bases, leaving 10 bases between the germline ends. CDR3 length: 16 residues. The CDR3, as DNA: TGTGCCAGTAGTATAGCCGGCAGCCGCTCTGGAAACACCATATATTTT. It specifies CASSIAGSRSGNTIYF. Looking up the rest from reference TRBV19 and TRBJ1-3 gives the full variable domain: DGGITQSPKYLFRKEGQNVTLSCEQNLNHDAMYWYRQDPGQGLRLIYYSQIVNDFQKGDIAEGYSVSREKKESFPLTVTSAQKNPTAFYLCASSIAGSRSGNTIYFGEGSWLTVV.

This clone was counted a single time. The rearrangement joins TRBV15 to TRBJ2-5; no definite D call. The germline V gene encodes CDR1 LNHNV and CDR2 YYDKDF (reference sequence). This CDR3 spans 15 amino acids. V was trimmed by 1 base and J by 1 base, leaving 10 bases between them. CDR3 loop: CATSRVQDTQETQYF. The CDR3 nucleotides are TGTGCCACCAGCAGAGTTCAGGATACCCAAGAGACCCAGTACTTC.

This clone has only a few counts. V usage is TRBV30 and J usage is TRBJ1-5; D is unresolved. This CDR3 contains 12 residues. Trimming removed 3 bases from V and 6 bases from J, with 9 bases in between. Germline CDR1 is GTSNPN and CDR2 is SVGIG (reference sequence). The CDR3 region is CAWRGPGQPQHF. DNA for the CDR3: TGTGCCTGGAGGGGCCCGGGTCAGCCCCAGCATTTT.

In this sample, this clone turned up a few times. The CDR3 region is CASSLDGPRGQFF. In DNA form, the CDR3 reads TGCGCCAGCAGCTTGGACGGACCTAGGGGGCAGTTCTTC. The genes are TRBV5-1 and TRBJ2-1; D perhaps matches TRBD1 (5 bases). V was clipped by 0 bases and J by 12 bases, with 13 bases between them. The CDR3 runs to 13 residues. Per the germline V gene, CDR1 is SGHRS and CDR2 is YFSETQ.

The chain carries TRBV6-1 and TRBJ1-2; 7 nucleotides agree with TRBD1. The CDR3 is 13 amino acids. Germline V gene lookup returns CDR1 MNHNS and CDR2 SASEGT. Losses at the gene ends were 2 bases for V and 8 bases for J; bases not matched to a gene: 5. The CDR3 is CASSEPYRGGYTF. The CDR3 DNA follows: TGTGCCAGCAGTGAACCGTACAGGGGAGGCTACACCTTC.

The chain joins TRBV27 to TRBJ2-5; tentative D call: TRBD1 (5 bases). Germline-derived CDR1 and CDR2 are MNHEY and SMNVEV (reference sequence). The ends were cut back, 1 base at V and 1 base at J, with 7 bases in the middle. The CDR3 sequence is 14 residues long. CDR3 sequence: CASSLWGSQETQYF. As DNA, the CDR3 is TGTGCCAGCAGTTTATGGGGCAGCCAAGAGACCCAGTACTTC.

The chain uses TRBV29-1 and TRBJ2-7, with 9 bases aligning to TRBD1. Per the germline V gene, CDR1 is SQVTM and CDR2 is ANQGSEA. Unmatched junction bases numbered 7, after V lost 4 bases and J lost 0 bases. There are 15 residues in the CDR3. In DNA form, the CDR3 reads TGCAGCGTTGCCCGGGACAGGGACAGCTCCTACGAGCAGTACTTC. Translation gives CSVARDRDSSYEQYF.

This clone was found many times. The CDR3 sequence: CASRRDFTYEQYF. The CDR3 DNA reads as TGTGCCAGCAGAAGGGACTTTACCTACGAGCAGTACTTC. This sequence joins TRBV27 and TRBJ2-7; D is perhaps TRBD2 (6 bases). This CDR3 is built from 13 residues. The germline CDR1 and CDR2 sequences are MNHEY and SMNVEV (reference sequence). Between the trimmed V and J ends, which lost 6 bases and 2 bases, there was a span of 11 bases.

The rearrangement joins TRBV5-1 to TRBJ2-2; TRBD2 matches 7 bases. Germline values: CDR1 SGHRS, CDR2 YFSETQ. The CDR3 has 14 amino acids. The V and J ends lost 4 bases and 2 bases, in that order; junction bases with no gene match: 2. The CDR3 protein is CASSASGNTGELFF. CDR3 nucleotides: TGCGCCAGCAGCGCTAGCGGTAACACCGGGGAGCTGTTTTTT.

This clone was detected once. The gene calls are TRBV7-2 and TRBJ2-7; D possibly corresponds to TRBD1 (6 bases). This CDR3 is built from 14 residues. Trimming left V 0 bases short and J 4 bases short, with 10 bases between. Germline loops: CDR1 SGHTA, CDR2 FQGNSA. The CDR3 here is CASSLAQGRYEQYF. The CDR3 coding sequence is TGTGCCAGCAGCTTAGCCCAGGGGCGGTACGAGCAGTACTTC.

V is TRBV6-6 and J is TRBJ1-1; unclear D gene. The CDR3 covers 15 residues. V was clipped by 2 bases and J by 13 bases, with 23 bases between them. Germline V gene data show CDR1 as MNHNY and CDR2 as SVGAGI (reference sequence). The CDR3 DNA is TGTGCCAGCAGTTACACCTCCCCTGGAGGACCTGTGGGTTTCTTT. Its translation: CASSYTSPGGPVGFF.

V is TRBV5-1 and J is TRBJ2-7; D is perhaps TRBD1 or TRBD2 (6 bases each). Germline loops: CDR1 SGHRS, CDR2 YFSETQ. The CDR3 runs 16 residues. The ends were cut back, 4 bases at V and 6 bases at J, with 23 bases in the middle. The chain's CDR3 is CASSLIPGTEGGEQYF. The DNA for the CDR3 is TGCGCCAGCAGCCTGATACCCGGGACCGAGGGGGGCGAGCAGTACTTC.

This clone was seen a handful of times. The V gene is TRBV2, the J gene TRBJ2-1; 11 nucleotides line up with TRBD2. CDR3 length: 16 amino acids. V trimming: 4 bases; J trimming: 4 bases; junction bases outside the gene matches: 6. The V gene's germline CDR1 is SNHLY and CDR2 FYNNEI. In DNA, the CDR3 is TGTGCCAGCAGTGGTCCCGGGACTAGCGGTTACAATGAGCAGTTCTTC. It is translated as CASSGPGTSGYNEQFF.

V usage is TRBV5-4 and J usage is TRBJ1-2; 9 nucleotides align to TRBD1. The V gene end was trimmed by 5 bases and the J gene end by 9 bases; junction bases not matched to a gene: 11. The CDR3 is 14 amino acids. The V gene's germline CDR1 is SGHNT and CDR2 YYREEE (reference sequence). As DNA, the CDR3 is TGTGCCAGCAGTTCCGGGACAGGGATGTATCGCTACACCTTC. It is translated as CASSSGTGMYRYTF.

V gene TRBV7-9 combines with J gene TRBJ2-1; tentative D call: TRBD1 (6 bases). Trimming cost V 11 bases and J 3 bases, with 20 bases left between them. The germline V gene has CDR1 SEHNR and CDR2 FQNEAQ (reference sequence). The CDR3 loop spans 15 amino acids. CDR3 nucleotide sequence: TGTGCCCTGGGGGCAGGGGATTTATACTACAATGAGCAGTTCTTC. Protein sequence: CALGAGDLYYNEQFF.

The chain carries TRBV7-6 and TRBJ2-7; D perhaps matches TRBD1 (5 bases). CDR3 length equals 15 residues. Germline V gives CDR1 SGHVS, CDR2 FNYEAQ. Trimming shortened V by 8 bases and J by 2 bases, and 19 bases separated the two germline ends. CDR3 nucleotides: TGTGCCAGCGGAACCACCCAGGGCCCGACCTACGAGCAGTACTTC. Protein: CASGTTQGPTYEQYF.

The gene calls are TRBV5-1 and TRBJ1-1, with D maybe TRBD1 (5 bases). This CDR3 region has 15 residues. Trimming cost V 0 bases and J 4 bases, with 13 bases left between them. Germline V gene sequence: CDR1 SGHRS, CDR2 YFSETQ. This CDR3 reads CASSLGLGVGTEAFF. The CDR3 nucleotides read TGCGCCAGCAGCTTGGGGTTGGGGGTGGGCACTGAAGCTTTCTTT.

Worth noting for this clone: One junction end does not reproduce the germline sequence, and a read error may be involved. The genes are TRBV6-6 and TRBJ2-3; a weak D match, TRBD2 (7 bases). The CDR3 spans 13 residues. Per germline, CDR1 MNHNY and CDR2 SVGAGI (reference sequence). The CDR3 DNA is TGTACCAGCAGTTGGGGGGGGCTAGATACGCAGTATTTT. Amino acid sequence: CTSSWGGLDTQYF.

The chain recombines TRBV4-3 with TRBJ1-6; a possible D gene is TRBD1 (6 bases). V lost 0 bases and J 4 bases, leaving 22 bases between the germline ends. The CDR3 has 20 amino acids. Germline-derived CDR1 and CDR2 are LGHNA and YSLEER. DNA for the CDR3: TGCGCCAGCAGCCAAGAGACTAGAGGGGCCGTAGGGGGTTATAATTCACCCCTCCACTTT. It encodes CASSQETRGAVGGYNSPLHF.

The chain carries TRBV6-5 and TRBJ1-3; TRBD1 matches at 7 bases. Germline V gene lookup returns CDR1 MNHEY and CDR2 SVGAGI. The V and J ends lost 6 bases and 4 bases, in that order; junction bases with no gene match: 3. This CDR3 has 13 residues. CDR3 in amino acids: CASSQDRGNTIYF. In DNA form, the CDR3 reads TGTGCCAGCAGCCAGGACAGGGGAAACACCATATATTTT.

The rearrangement uses TRBV7-9 and TRBJ1-5, with D perhaps matching TRBD1 (6 bases). This CDR3 has 12 amino acids. Deletions cut 4 bases from V and 11 bases from J, with 12 bases between. Germline V gene data show CDR1 as SEHNR and CDR2 as FQNEAQ (reference sequence). CDR3 DNA: TGTGCCAGCAGCTCCACAGGGAGGGCCCAGCATTTT. The encoded protein is CASSSTGRAQHF. Looking up the rest from reference TRBV7-9 and TRBJ1-5 gives the full variable domain: DTGVSQNPRHKITKRGQNVTFRCDPISEHNRLYWYRQTLGQGPEFLTYFQNEAQLEKSRLLSDRFSAERPKGSFSTLEIQRTEQGDSAMYLCASSSTGRAQHFGDGTRLSIL.

The gene calls are TRBV7-2 and TRBJ2-4; D possibly corresponds to TRBD1 (6 bases). V was cut by 3 bases and J by 0 bases, with 9 bases left in between. Germline V gene sequence: CDR1 SGHTA, CDR2 FQGNSA. The CDR3 sequence is 15 residues long. CDR3 amino acids: CASSFTGLAKNIQYF. Here the CDR3 DNA reads TGTGCCAGCAGCTTCACAGGGTTAGCCAAAAACATTCAGTACTTC.

This sequence joins TRBV28 and TRBJ1-5; D is unclear. Germline CDR1 is MDHEN and CDR2 is SYDVKM. V was trimmed by 7 bases and J by 2 bases, leaving 12 bases between them. There are 14 residues in the CDR3. The CDR3 DNA reads TGTGCCAGCACTATTAGCAGCCGCAATCAGCCCCAGCATTTT. This translates into CASTISSRNQPQHF.

V gene TRBV12-5 combines with J gene TRBJ2-5, with D hard to call. In germline, CDR1 is LGHNT, CDR2 FRNRAP. CDR3 length equals 16 residues. V was cut by 7 bases and J by 2 bases, with 20 bases left in between. CDR3 residues: CASATTGRIIQETQYF. CDR3 nucleotide sequence: TGTGCTAGTGCCACAACCGGGCGAATAATTCAAGAGACCCAGTACTTC.

V gene TRBV9 combines with J gene TRBJ1-3, with TRBD1 identical over 7 bases. The V and J ends lost 4 bases and 0 bases, in that order; junction bases with no gene match: 13. Germline CDR1 SGDLS, CDR2 YYNGEE. The CDR3 runs 18 residues. CDR3 region: CASSLSSGQASSGNTIYF. In DNA form, the CDR3 reads TGTGCCAGCAGCTTATCGTCAGGACAGGCCTCCTCTGGAAACACCATATATTTT.

This CDR3 is CASTASSGNTIYF. As DNA, the CDR3 is TGTGCCAGTACGGCGAGCTCTGGAAACACCATATATTTT. This chain joins TRBV19 and TRBJ1-3; D is undetermined. V gave up 7 bases and J gave up 0 bases, with 7 bases separating them. The length of the CDR3 is 13 residues. The germline V gene has CDR1 LNHDA and CDR2 SQIVND (reference sequence). The full variable domain, completed using reference TRBV19 and TRBJ1-3, is DGGITQSPKYLFRKEGQNVTLSCEQNLNHDAMYWYRQDPGQGLRLIYYSQIVNDFQKGDIAEGYSVSREKKESFPLTVTSAQKNPTAFYLCASTASSGNTIYFGEGSWLTVV.